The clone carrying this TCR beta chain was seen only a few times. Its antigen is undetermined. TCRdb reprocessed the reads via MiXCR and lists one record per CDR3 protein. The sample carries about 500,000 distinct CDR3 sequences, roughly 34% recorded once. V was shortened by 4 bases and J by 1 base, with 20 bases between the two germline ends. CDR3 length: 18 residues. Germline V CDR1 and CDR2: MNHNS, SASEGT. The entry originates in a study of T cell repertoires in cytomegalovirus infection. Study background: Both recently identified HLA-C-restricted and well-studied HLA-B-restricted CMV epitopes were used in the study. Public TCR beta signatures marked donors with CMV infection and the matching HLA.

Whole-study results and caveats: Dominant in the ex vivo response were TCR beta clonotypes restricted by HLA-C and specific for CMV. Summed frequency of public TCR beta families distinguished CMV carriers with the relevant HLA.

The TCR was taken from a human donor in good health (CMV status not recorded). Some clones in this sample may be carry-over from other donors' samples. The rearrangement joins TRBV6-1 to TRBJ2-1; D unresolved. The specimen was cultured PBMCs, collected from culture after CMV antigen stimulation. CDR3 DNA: TGTGCCAGCAGTGCCCCCCTAAGCCTCATTGCTTCCTACAATGAGCAGTTCTTC. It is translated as CASSAPLSLIASYNEQFF.